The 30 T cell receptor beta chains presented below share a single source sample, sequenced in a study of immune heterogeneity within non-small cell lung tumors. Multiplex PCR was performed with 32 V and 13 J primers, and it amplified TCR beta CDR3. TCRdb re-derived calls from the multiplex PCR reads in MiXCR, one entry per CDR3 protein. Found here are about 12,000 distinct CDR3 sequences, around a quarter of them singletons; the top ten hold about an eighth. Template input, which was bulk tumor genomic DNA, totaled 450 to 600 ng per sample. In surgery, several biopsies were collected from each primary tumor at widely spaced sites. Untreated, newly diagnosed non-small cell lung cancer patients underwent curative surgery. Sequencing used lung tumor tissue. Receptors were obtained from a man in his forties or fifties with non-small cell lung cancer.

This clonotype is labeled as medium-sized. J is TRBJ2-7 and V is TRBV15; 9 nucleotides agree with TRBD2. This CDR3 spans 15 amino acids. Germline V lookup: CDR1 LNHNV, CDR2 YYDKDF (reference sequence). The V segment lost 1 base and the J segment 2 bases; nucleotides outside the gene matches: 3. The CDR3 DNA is TGTGCCACCAGCAGAGGACTAGCGGAAGCCTACGAGCAGTACTTC. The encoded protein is CATSRGLAEAYEQYF.

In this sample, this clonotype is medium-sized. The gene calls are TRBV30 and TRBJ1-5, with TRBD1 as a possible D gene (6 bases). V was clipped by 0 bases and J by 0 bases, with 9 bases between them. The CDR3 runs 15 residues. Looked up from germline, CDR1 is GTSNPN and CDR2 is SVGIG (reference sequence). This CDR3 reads CAWSVSGASNQPQHF. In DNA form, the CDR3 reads TGTGCCTGGAGTGTATCAGGGGCTAGCAATCAGCCCCAGCATTTT.

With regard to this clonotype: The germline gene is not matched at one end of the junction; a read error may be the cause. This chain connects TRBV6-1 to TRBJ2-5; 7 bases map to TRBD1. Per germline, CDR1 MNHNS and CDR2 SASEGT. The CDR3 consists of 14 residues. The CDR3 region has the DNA TGTGCCAGCAATGAAGACAGGGATACGGAGACCCAGTACTTC. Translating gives CASNEDRDTETQYF.

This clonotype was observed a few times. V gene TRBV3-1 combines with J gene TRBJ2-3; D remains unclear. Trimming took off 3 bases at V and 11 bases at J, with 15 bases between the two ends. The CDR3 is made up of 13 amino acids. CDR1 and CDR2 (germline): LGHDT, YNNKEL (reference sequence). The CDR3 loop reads CASSQPVGGEQYF. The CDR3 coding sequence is TGTGCCAGCAGCCAGCCGGTCGGCGGTGAGCAGTATTTT.

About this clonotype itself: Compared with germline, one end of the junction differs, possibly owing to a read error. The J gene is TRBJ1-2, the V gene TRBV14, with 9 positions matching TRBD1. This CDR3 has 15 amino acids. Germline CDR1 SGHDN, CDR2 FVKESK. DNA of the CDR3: TGTACCAGCAGCCAACAGGGGGCTCGTCACTATGGCTACACCTTC. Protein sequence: CTSSQQGARHYGYTF.

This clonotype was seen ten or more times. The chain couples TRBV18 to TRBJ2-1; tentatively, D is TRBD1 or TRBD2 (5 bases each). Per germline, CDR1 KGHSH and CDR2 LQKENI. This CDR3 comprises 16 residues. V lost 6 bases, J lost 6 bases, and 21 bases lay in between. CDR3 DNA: TGTGCCAGCTCGCCCATTACCGGGACGCCCCCCAATGAGCAGTTCTTC. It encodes CASSPITGTPPNEQFF.

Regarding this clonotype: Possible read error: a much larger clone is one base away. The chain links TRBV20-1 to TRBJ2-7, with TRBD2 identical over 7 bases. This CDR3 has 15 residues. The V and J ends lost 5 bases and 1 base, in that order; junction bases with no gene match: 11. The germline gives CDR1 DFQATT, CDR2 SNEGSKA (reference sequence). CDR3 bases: TGCAGTGCTCAAAGATCCAGGGAGGGGTCCTACGAGCAGTACTTC. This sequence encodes CSAQRSREGSYEQYF.

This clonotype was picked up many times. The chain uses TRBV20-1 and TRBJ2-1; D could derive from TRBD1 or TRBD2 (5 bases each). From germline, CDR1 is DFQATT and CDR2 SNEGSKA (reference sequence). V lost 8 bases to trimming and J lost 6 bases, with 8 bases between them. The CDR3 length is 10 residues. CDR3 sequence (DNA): TGCAGTACGGGGCGCAATGAGCAGTTCTTC. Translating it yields CSTGRNEQFF.

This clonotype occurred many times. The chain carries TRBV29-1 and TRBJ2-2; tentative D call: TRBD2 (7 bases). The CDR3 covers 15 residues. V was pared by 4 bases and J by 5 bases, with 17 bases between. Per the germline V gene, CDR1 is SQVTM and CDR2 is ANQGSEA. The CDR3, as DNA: TGCAGCGTTGGAGGGGGGGGAGGTAATACCGGGGAGCTGTTTTTT. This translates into CSVGGGGGNTGELFF.

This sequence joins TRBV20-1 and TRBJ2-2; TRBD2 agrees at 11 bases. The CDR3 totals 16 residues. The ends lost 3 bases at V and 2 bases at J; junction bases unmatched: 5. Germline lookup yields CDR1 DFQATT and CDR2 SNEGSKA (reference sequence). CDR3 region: CSASLLAGVNTGELFF. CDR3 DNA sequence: TGCAGTGCTAGCTTACTAGCGGGAGTAAACACCGGGGAGCTGTTTTTT.

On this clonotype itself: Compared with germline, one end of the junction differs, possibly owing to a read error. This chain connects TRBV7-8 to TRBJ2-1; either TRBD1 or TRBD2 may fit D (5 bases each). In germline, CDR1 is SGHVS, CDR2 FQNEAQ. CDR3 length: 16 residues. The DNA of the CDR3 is TGTGCCGGCAGCGTCGGGACCGCTCCTAAAGTGAGTGAGCAGTTCTTC. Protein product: CAGSVGTAPKVSEQFF.

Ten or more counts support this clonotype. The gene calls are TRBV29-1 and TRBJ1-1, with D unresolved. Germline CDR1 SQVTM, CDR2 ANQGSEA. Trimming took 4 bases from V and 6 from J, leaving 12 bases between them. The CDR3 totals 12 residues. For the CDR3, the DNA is TGCAGCGTTGGGACCGACTCTTCTGAAGCTTTCTTT. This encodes CSVGTDSSEAFF.

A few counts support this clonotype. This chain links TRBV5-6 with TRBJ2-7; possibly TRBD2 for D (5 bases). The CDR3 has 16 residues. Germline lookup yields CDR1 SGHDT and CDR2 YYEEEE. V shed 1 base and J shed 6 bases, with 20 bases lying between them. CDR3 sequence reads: CASSLRGETRRPEQYF. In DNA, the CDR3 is TGTGCCAGCAGCTTGAGAGGAGAGACTCGGAGGCCCGAGCAGTACTTC. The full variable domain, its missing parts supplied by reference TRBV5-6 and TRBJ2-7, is DAGVTQSPTHLIKTRGQQVTLRCSPKSGHDTVSWYQQALGQGPQFIFQYYEEEERQRGNFPDRFSGHQFPNYSSELNVNALLLGDSALYLCASSLRGETRRPEQYFGPGTRLTVT.

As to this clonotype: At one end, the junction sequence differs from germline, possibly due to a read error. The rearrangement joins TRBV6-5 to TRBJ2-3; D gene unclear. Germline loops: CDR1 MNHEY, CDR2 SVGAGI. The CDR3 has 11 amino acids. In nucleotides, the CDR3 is TGTGCCAGCAGCTATTTAGATACGCACTATTTT. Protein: CASSYLDTHYF.

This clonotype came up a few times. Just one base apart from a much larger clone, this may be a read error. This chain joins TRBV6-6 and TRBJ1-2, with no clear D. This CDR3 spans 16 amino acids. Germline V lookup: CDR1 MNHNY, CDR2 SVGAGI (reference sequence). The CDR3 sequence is CASSYSKMTPGYGHTF. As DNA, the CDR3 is TGTGCCAGCAGTTACTCGAAAATGACCCCGGGATATGGCCACACCTTC.

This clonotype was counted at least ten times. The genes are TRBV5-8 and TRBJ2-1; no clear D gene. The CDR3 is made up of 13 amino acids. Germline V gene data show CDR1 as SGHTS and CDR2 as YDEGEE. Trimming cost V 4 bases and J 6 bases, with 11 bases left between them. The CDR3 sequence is CASSLSILNEQFF. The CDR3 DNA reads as TGTGCCAGCAGCCTTAGCATCCTCAATGAGCAGTTCTTC. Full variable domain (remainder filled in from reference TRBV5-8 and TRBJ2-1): EAGVTQSPTHLIKTRGQQATLRCSPISGHTSVYWYQQALGLGLQFLLWYDEGEERNRGNFPPRFSGRQFPNYSSELNVNALELEDSALYLCASSLSILNEQFFGPGTRLTVL.

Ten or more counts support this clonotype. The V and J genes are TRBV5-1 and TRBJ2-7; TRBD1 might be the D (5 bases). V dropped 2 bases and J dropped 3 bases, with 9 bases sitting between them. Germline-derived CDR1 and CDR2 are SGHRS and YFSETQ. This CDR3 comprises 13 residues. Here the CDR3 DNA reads TGCGCCAGCAGCTTAGATAGGGGCTACGAGCAGTACTTC. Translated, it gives CASSLDRGYEQYF.

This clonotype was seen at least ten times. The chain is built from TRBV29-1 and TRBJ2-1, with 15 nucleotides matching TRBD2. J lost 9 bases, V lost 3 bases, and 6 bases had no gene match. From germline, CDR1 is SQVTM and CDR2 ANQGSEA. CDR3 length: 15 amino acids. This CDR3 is CSVDRGLAGGSEQFF. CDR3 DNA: TGCAGCGTTGATCGGGGACTAGCGGGAGGAAGTGAGCAGTTCTTC.

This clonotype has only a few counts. This chain's CDR3 is CAISESEASGYYNEQFF. CDR3 sequence (DNA): TGTGCCATCAGTGAGTCTGAGGCTAGCGGGTATTACAATGAGCAGTTCTTC. The chain has TRBV10-3 and TRBJ2-1, with 8 bases that match TRBD2. With 0 bases clipped from V and 4 bases from J, the junction kept 8 bases outside the gene matches. The germline CDR1 and CDR2 sequences are ENHRY and SYGVKD. The CDR3 covers 17 residues.

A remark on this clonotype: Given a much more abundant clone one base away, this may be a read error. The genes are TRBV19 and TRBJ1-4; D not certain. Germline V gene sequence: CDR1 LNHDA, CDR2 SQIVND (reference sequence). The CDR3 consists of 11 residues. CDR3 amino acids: CAGSPDEKLFF. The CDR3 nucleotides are TGTGCCGGTAGTCCGGACGAAAAACTGTTTTTT.

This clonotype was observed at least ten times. Written as DNA, the CDR3 is TGTGCCAGCAGTTGGTCGGCTAGCGGGAGTGTTAGCGGGGAGCTGTTTTTT. Its protein is CASSWSASGSVSGELFF. The V and J genes are TRBV27 and TRBJ2-2; 10 bases match TRBD2. Germline loops: CDR1 MNHEY, CDR2 SMNVEV (reference sequence). CDR3 length equals 17 residues. The V gene end was trimmed by 4 bases and the J gene end by 7 bases; junction bases not matched to a gene: 12.

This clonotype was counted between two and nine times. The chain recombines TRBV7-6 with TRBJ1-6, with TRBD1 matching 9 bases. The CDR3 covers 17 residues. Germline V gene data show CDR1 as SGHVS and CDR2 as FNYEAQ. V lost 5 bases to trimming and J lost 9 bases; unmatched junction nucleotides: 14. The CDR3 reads CASSPGAGTGTSSPLHF. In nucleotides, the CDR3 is TGTGCCAGCAGCCCCGGGGCCGGGACAGGGACGAGTTCACCCCTCCACTTT. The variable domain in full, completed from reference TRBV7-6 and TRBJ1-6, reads GAGVSQSPRYKVTKRGQDVALRCDPISGHVSLYWYRQALGQGPEFLTYFNYEAQQDKSGLPNDRFSAERPEGSISTLTIQRTEQRDSAMYRCASSPGAGTGTSSPLHFGNGTRLTVT.

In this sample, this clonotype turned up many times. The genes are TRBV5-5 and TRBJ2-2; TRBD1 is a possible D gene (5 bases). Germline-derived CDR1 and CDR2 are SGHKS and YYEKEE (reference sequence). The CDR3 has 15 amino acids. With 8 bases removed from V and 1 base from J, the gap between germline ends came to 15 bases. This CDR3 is CASYKGFQNTGELFF. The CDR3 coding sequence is TGTGCCAGTTACAAGGGGTTTCAGAACACCGGGGAGCTGTTTTTT.

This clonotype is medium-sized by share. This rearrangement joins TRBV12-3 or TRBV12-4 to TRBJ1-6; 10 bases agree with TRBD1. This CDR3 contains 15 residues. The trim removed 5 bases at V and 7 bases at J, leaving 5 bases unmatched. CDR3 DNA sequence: TGTGCCAGCAGTGGCGGGACAGGGGTAAATTCACCCCTCCACTTT. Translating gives CASSGGTGVNSPLHF.

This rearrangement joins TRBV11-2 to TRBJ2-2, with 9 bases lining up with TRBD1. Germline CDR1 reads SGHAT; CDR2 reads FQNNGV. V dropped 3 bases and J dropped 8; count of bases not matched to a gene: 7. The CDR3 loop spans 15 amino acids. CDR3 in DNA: TGTGCCAGCAGCTTTTTGACAGGGGGTTTTGGGGAGCTGTTTTTT. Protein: CASSFLTGGFGELFF.

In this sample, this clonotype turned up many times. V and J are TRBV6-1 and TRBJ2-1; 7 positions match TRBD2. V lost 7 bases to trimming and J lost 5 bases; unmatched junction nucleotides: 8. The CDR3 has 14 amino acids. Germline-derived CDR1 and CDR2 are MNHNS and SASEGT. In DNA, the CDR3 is TGTGCCAGCACGTCGCGGGGGTCGGACAATGAGCAGTTCTTC. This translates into CASTSRGSDNEQFF.

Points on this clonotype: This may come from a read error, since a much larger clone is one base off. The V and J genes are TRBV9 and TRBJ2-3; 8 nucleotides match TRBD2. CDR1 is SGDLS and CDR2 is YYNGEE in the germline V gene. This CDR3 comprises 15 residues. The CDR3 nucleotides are TGTGCCAGCAGCGTAGGGGGCGGGGGGAGCCATACGAAGTATTTT. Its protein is CASSVGGGGSHTKYF. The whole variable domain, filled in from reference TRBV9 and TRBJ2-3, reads DSGVTQTPKHLITATGQRVTLRCSPRSGDLSVYWYQQSLDQGLQFLIQYYNGEERAKGNILERFSAQQFPDLHSELNLSSLELGDSALYFCASSVGGGGSHTKYFGPGTRLTVL.

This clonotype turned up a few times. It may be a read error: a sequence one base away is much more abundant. CDR3 amino acids: CASRETVNTEAFF. The CDR3 DNA reads as TGTGCCAGCAGGGAGACGGTGAACACTGAAGCTTTCTTT. The chain joins TRBV2 to TRBJ1-1; D gene unclear. CDR1 SNHLY and CDR2 FYNNEI come from the germline V gene. With 6 bases removed from V and 0 bases from J, the gap between germline ends came to 8 bases. The CDR3 is 13 residues long.

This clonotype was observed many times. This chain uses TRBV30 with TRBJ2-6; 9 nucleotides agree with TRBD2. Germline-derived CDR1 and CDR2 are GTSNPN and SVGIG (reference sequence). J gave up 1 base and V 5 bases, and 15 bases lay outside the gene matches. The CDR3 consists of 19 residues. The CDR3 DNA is TGTGCCTGGGAGCGGGGGGTTCTAGGATCGATATCTGGGGCCAACGTCCTGACTTTC. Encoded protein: CAWERGVLGSISGANVLTF. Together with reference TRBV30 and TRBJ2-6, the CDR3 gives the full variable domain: SQTIHQWPATLVQPVGSPLSLECTVEGTSNPNLYWYRQAAGRGLQLLFYSVGIGQISSEVPQNLSASRPQDRQFILSSKKLLLSDSGFYLCAWERGVLGSISGANVLTFGAGSRLTVL.

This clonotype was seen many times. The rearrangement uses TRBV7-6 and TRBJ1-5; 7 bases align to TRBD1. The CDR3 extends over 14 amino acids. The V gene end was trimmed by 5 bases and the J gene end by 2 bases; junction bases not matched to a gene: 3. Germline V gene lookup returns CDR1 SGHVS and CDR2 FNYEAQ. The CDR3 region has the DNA TGTGCCAGCAGCCCCGGGACAGGCAATCAGCCCCAGCATTTT. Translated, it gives CASSPGTGNQPQHF.